This T cell receptor beta chain derives from a study of CD8 T cells in Susac syndrome. Study-level information: Five or six sequenced Susac syndrome patients had clinically active disease, while eight were in remission.

The CDR3 has 15 residues. Trimming pared 0 bases from V and 5 bases from J, leaving 12 bases between. Germline-derived CDR1 and CDR2 are LGHDT and YNNKEL (reference sequence). An amount of RNA that ranged from roughly 0.45 to 1 ug was reverse transcribed with random hexamers. One entry per CDR3 protein results from TCRdb running MiXCR on the immunoSEQ multiplex PCR reads. Altogether about 180,000 distinct CDR3 sequences are present, under 95% being singletons, with the ten largest covering approximately 0.11%. Sequencing of TCR beta, carried out with a high-throughput approach, was applied to CD8+ and CD4+ T cells from the blood.

This chain uses TRBV3-1 with TRBJ2-3; the D gene is possibly TRBD2 (6 bases). The sequence was obtained from a human donor with Susac syndrome. The specimen was CD4+ T cells from PBMCs. For the CDR3, the DNA is TGTGCCAGCAGCCAAGAGGAAGGAGGGATAGATACGCAGTATTTT. Amino acid sequence: CASSQEEGGIDTQYF.